This record covers a single T cell receptor (beta chain). The junction shows a germline mismatch at one end, possibly a read error. The CDR3 runs 13 residues. Looked up from germline, CDR1 is MNHEY and CDR2 is SMNVEV (reference sequence). This sample is drawn from a study of blood T cells in healthy people across ages. A second roughly 6 to 12 cycle PCR used barcoded and J-beta primers. TCRdb re-called the 5' RACE reads through MiXCR, storing one row per CDR3 protein. This repertoire shows 1 million to 1.2 million distinct CDR3 sequences, roughly two fifths found once; its top ten account for roughly 14%.

Sequencing was performed on blood. The chain uses TRBV27 and TRBJ2-3; D perhaps matches TRBD1 (5 bases). This receptor was identified in a man aged 18 to 35 in good health. The CDR3 nucleotides are TGTGCCAGCAGTTTTAACTACAGGAATACGCGGTATTTT. It is translated as CASSFNYRNTRYF.